This T cell receptor beta chain was profiled in a study of identical twins. This clonotype was detected only a few times. Each CDR3 protein gets one entry after TCRdb re-called the 5' RACE reads with MiXCR. The top ten clones hold 5% to 5.5% of a sample with about 210,000 distinct CDR3 sequences, less than 9.5% of them seen once. The CDR3 loop spans 13 amino acids. Looked up from germline, CDR1 is SNHLY and CDR2 is FYNNEI. V was trimmed by 7 bases and J by 5 bases, leaving 14 bases between them. The chain links TRBV2 to TRBJ2-5, with no clear D. The specimen sequenced was memory (CD45RO+) T cells sorted from blood. The TCR comes from a woman aged 18-35 years in good health. The CDR3 DNA follows: TGTGCCAGCAACAGATTGGTCGGGGAGACCCAGTACTTC. This gives the protein CASNRLVGETQYF.